This TCR beta chain was identified during a study of cytomegalovirus exposure and HLA in healthy donors. On this clone: Its antigen is still unknown.

Study observations and caveats: Earlier analysis yielded a pattern in which most TCR beta V segments were productive about 90% or about 30% of the time. In vitro experiments confirmed that a few CMV-associated chains were specific for CMV antigens.

Both 60 Vbeta primers and 13 Jbeta primers went into the PCR. The data were produced by immunoSEQ multiplex PCR, yet TCRdb's version contains in-frame clones alone and is incomplete. In the table there are more than 95,000 clones, nearly 85% of which are singletons. Germline V gives CDR1 LNHDA, CDR2 SQIVND (reference sequence). The CDR3 sequence is 16 residues long. V gave up 1 base and J gave up 3 bases; unmatched junction bases: 6. The sample comprised PBMCs. The sequence came from a man between 18 and 35 years old in good health and CMV-seronegative. The gene calls are TRBV19 and TRBJ2-7; 10 positions agree with TRBD1. In DNA, the CDR3 is TGTGCCAGTAGTATAGTGAGTGGGACAGGGGTCTACGAGCAGTACTTC. Residues: CASSIVSGTGVYEQYF.